The sequence of this T cell receptor (beta chain) was determined in a study of blood T cell repertoires in COVID-19. Study information: Researchers got acute and convalescent COVID-19 samples from the United States, Italy and Spain.

Produced via immunoSEQ multiplex PCR; TCRdb's table is partial and in-frame only. The sample consists of about 170,000 clones, approximately 81% of them appearing once. This CDR3 comprises 13 residues. CDR1 DFQATT and CDR2 SNEGSKA come from the germline V gene (reference sequence). Trimming took off 3 bases at V and 2 bases at J, with 10 bases between the two ends. The chain carries TRBV20-1 and TRBJ1-2; maybe TRBD1 (5 bases). The source is a woman aged 80 or older with active or convalescent COVID-19. The sample consisted of peripheral blood. CDR3 region: CSASGTGNYGYTF. The CDR3 DNA is TGCAGTGCTAGTGGGACGGGGAACTATGGCTACACCTTC.